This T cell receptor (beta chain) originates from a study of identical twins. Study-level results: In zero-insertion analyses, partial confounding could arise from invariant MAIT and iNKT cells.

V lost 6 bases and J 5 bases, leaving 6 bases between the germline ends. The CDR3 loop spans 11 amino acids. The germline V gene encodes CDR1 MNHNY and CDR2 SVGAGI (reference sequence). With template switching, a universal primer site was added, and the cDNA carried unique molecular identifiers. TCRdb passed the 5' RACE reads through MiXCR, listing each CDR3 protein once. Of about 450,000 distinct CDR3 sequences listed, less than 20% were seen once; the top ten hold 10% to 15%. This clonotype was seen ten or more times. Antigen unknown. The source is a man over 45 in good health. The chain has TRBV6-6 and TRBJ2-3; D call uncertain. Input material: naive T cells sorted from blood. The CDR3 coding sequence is TGTGCCAGCAGCACCGGAGATACGCAGTATTTT. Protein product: CASSTGDTQYF.